The 14 T cell receptor beta chains listed next were all sequenced from one sample in a study of blood T cell repertoires in COVID-19. The repertoire was sequenced with immunoSEQ multiplex PCR; TCRdb's copy has only in-frame clones and lacks some. Of around 300,000 clones in the sample, around 92% were seen once. The source material was PBMCs or T cells enriched from blood (not recorded which). These receptor sequences come from a woman aged 55-69 years who had recovered from COVID-19.

The V call is TRBV20-1, the J call TRBJ2-7; the D gene is possibly TRBD1 (6 bases). Trimming removed 7 bases from V and 6 bases from J, with 13 bases in between. The CDR3 loop spans 11 amino acids. Germline V gene data show CDR1 as DFQATT and CDR2 as SNEGSKA (reference sequence). In DNA form, the CDR3 reads TGCAGTGTCAGGAGAGGGGGCGAGCAGTACTTC. It codes for CSVRRGGEQYF.

This sequence joins TRBV7-9 and TRBJ1-2, with D uncertain. V was shortened by 0 bases and J by 0 bases, with 8 bases between the two germline ends. This CDR3 region has 15 residues. CDR1 SEHNR and CDR2 FQNEAQ come from the germline V gene (reference sequence). CDR3 protein: CASSLALQANYGYTF. The CDR3 nucleotides are TGTGCCAGCAGCTTAGCCTTACAAGCTAACTATGGCTACACCTTC.

The chain couples TRBV7-9 to TRBJ1-1; D unresolved. This CDR3 has 13 amino acids. CDR1 and CDR2 (germline): SEHNR, FQNEAQ (reference sequence). V shed 2 bases and J shed 5 bases, with 9 bases lying between them. In DNA, the CDR3 is TGTGCCAGCAGCTTAACTACGGGGACTGAAGCTTTCTTT. Its protein product is CASSLTTGTEAFF.

Notes on this clone: Other DNA sequences within the sample encode an identical CDR3. The V call is TRBV30, the J call TRBJ1-3; D possibly corresponds to TRBD1 (6 bases). Per germline, CDR1 GTSNPN and CDR2 SVGIG (reference sequence). Trimming pared 3 bases from V and 3 bases from J, leaving 12 bases between. The CDR3 contains 14 residues. CDR3 residues: CAWSQTGSGNTIYF. In DNA form, the CDR3 reads TGTGCCTGGAGCCAAACAGGGAGTGGAAACACCATATATTTT. Complete variable domain (other parts from reference TRBV30 and TRBJ1-3): SQTIHQWPATLVQPVGSPLSLECTVEGTSNPNLYWYRQAAGRGLQLLFYSVGIGQISSEVPQNLSASRPQDRQFILSSKKLLLSDSGFYLCAWSQTGSGNTIYFGEGSWLTVV.

The V gene is TRBV5-1, the J gene TRBJ2-2; no clear D. Trimming cost V 0 bases and J 6 bases, with 6 bases left between them. CDR1 and CDR2 (germline): SGHRS, YFSETQ. The length of the CDR3 is 13 residues. CDR3 sequence reads: CASSLAESGELFF. Written as DNA, the CDR3 is TGCGCCAGCAGCTTGGCGGAGTCCGGGGAGCTGTTTTTT.

V is TRBV4-2 and J is TRBJ1-4; 8 nucleotides agree with TRBD1. V lost 5 bases and J lost 8; bases outside the gene matches: 7. Germline-derived CDR1 and CDR2 are LGHNA and YNFKEQ. This CDR3 contains 14 residues. CDR3 region: CASSKGQGGEKLFF. CDR3 DNA: TGTGCCAGCAGCAAAGGACAGGGAGGAGAAAAACTGTTTTTT.

The J gene is TRBJ1-6, the V gene TRBV11-2, with D perhaps matching TRBD1 (5 bases). Germline CDR1 reads SGHAT; CDR2 reads FQNNGV. The CDR3 totals 16 residues. V was shortened by 4 bases and J by 0 bases, with 10 bases between the two germline ends. CDR3 DNA sequence: TGTGCCAGCAGCTATAACAGGCGCTCCTATAATTCACCCCTCCACTTT. Translation: CASSYNRRSYNSPLHF.

This clone was counted ten times or more. The chain uses TRBV27 and TRBJ2-7; a possible D gene is TRBD2 (5 bases). This CDR3 has 14 amino acids. The germline CDR1 and CDR2 sequences are MNHEY and SMNVEV (reference sequence). The V end lost 2 bases, the J end lost 5 bases, and 13 bases lay between the germline ends. CDR3 loop: CASSLAGSFDEQYF. CDR3 in DNA: TGTGCCAGCAGTTTAGCTGGGAGCTTCGACGAGCAGTACTTC.

This chain joins TRBV28 and TRBJ1-5, with a possible D match to TRBD1 (6 bases). V was clipped by 7 bases and J by 6 bases, with 19 bases between them. This CDR3 is 15 amino acids long. The germline V gene encodes CDR1 MDHEN and CDR2 SYDVKM. The CDR3 region is CASTLDSLVGQPQHF. The CDR3 coding sequence is TGTGCCAGCACCCTGGACAGCCTAGTGGGTCAGCCCCAGCATTTT.

The table lists this clone with many counts. V is TRBV9 and J is TRBJ2-2; no reliable D call. This CDR3 has 17 residues. Trimming took off 4 bases at V and 0 bases at J, with 16 bases between the two ends. Germline CDR1 and CDR2: SGDLS and YYNGEE. As DNA, the CDR3 is TGTGCCAGCAGCCTATTCAGCGTAGCCTCGAACACCGGGGAGCTGTTTTTT. It yields the protein CASSLFSVASNTGELFF.

This rearrangement joins TRBV11-2 to TRBJ2-1; a weak D match, TRBD1 (6 bases). The V end lost 6 bases, the J end lost 2 bases, and 14 bases lay between the germline ends. The CDR3 covers 15 residues. The germline V gene has CDR1 SGHAT and CDR2 FQNNGV. The chain's CDR3 is CASSKNRATYNEQFF. CDR3 coding DNA: TGTGCCAGCAGTAAAAACAGGGCCACCTACAATGAGCAGTTCTTC.

This clone was detected a few times. The V and J genes are TRBV6-5 and TRBJ2-2, with TRBD1 matching over 10 bases. Looked up from germline, CDR1 is MNHEY and CDR2 is SVGAGI. The CDR3 consists of 15 residues. After removal of 6 bases from V and 5 bases from J, the junction contained 6 bases not matched to a gene. The CDR3 loop reads CASRSAGQGTGELFF. The CDR3 nucleotides are TGTGCCAGCAGGTCGGCGGGACAGGGGACCGGGGAGCTGTTTTTT.

The chain uses TRBV5-6 and TRBJ1-1; 8 nucleotides match TRBD1. CDR3 length: 14 amino acids. V shed 4 bases and J 1 base; nucleotides not matched to a gene: 3. Germline V gene sequence: CDR1 SGHDT, CDR2 YYEEEE. The CDR3 protein is CASSRTGQNTEAFF. CDR3 coding DNA: TGTGCCAGCAGCCGGACAGGGCAGAACACTGAAGCTTTCTTT.

This chain joins TRBV12-5 and TRBJ1-5; no clear D. The V gene's germline CDR1 is LGHNT and CDR2 FRNRAP. V lost 6 bases to trimming and J lost 3 bases, with 6 bases between them. The CDR3 loop spans 12 amino acids. DNA for the CDR3: TGTGCTAGTGGGCAGAACAATCAGCCCCAGCATTTT. Amino acids: CASGQNNQPQHF. Drawing the rest from reference TRBV12-5 and TRBJ1-5, the complete variable domain is DARVTQTPRHKVTEMGQEVTMRCQPILGHNTVFWYRQTMMQGLELLAYFRNRAPLDDSGMPKDRFSAEMPDATLATLKIQPSEPRDSAVYFCASGQNNQPQHFGDGTRLSIL.